This TCR beta chain originates from a study of cytomegalovirus exposure and HLA in healthy donors. In the PCR, 60 Vbeta and 13 Jbeta primers were used. The table came from immunoSEQ multiplex PCR; TCRdb's copy has only in-frame clones and leaves some out. The sample shows roughly 150,000 clones, about 75% of them seen only once. This clone was observed a handful of times. The antigen remains unidentified. Study findings and constraints: The majority of CMV-associated TCR beta chains were reported as apparently HLA-restricted in a later analysis.

Trimming shortened V by 0 bases and J by 5 bases, and 13 bases separated the two germline ends. The CDR3 is 15 residues long. CDR1 is MNHEY, CDR2 SVGAGI, per germline. This sequence joins TRBV6-5 and TRBJ1-1, with D possibly being TRBD1 (5 bases). The clonotype comes from a male donor in good health and CMV-seronegative. The specimen sequenced was PBMCs. CDR3 sequence (DNA): TGTGCCAGCAGTTACTCGAATGCAGGGAGGACTGAAGCTTTCTTT. Its translation: CASSYSNAGRTEAFF.